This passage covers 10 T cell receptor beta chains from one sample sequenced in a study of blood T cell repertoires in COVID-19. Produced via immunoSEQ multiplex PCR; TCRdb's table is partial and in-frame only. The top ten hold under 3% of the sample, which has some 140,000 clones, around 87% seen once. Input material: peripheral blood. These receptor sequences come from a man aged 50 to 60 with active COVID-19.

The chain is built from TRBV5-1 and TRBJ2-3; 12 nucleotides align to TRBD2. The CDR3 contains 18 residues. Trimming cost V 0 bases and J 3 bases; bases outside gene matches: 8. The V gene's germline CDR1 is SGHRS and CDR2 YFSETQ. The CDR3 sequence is CASSLGPSGGALTDTQYF. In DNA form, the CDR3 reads TGCGCCAGCAGCTTGGGTCCTAGCGGGGGGGCCCTGACAGATACGCAGTATTTT.

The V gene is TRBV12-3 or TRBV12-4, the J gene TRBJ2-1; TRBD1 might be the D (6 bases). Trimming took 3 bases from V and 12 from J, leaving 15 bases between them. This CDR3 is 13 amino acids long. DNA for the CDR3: TGTGCCAGCAGTTTGGACAGAGGACTCGTGCAGTTCTTC. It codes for CASSLDRGLVQFF.

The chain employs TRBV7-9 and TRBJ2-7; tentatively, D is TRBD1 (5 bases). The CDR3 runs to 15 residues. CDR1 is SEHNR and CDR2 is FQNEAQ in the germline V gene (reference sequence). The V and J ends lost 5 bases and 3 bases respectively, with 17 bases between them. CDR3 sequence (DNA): TGTGCCAGCAGCCCTAGGGGTGACCGAGTCTACGAGCAGTACTTC. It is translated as CASSPRGDRVYEQYF.

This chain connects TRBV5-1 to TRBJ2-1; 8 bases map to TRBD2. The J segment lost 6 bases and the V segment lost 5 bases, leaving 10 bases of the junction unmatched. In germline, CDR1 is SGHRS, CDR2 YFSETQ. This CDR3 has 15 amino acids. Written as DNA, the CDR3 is TGCGCCAGCAGTTTAAACGGGGGGGATTCCAATGAGCAGTTCTTC. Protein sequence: CASSLNGGDSNEQFF.

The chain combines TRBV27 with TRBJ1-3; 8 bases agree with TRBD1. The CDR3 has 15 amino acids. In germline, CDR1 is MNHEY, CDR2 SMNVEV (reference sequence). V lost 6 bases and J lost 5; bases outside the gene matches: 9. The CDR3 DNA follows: TGTGCCAGCAGGAAAACAGGGGGTGGGAGAAACACCATATATTTT. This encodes CASRKTGGGRNTIYF.

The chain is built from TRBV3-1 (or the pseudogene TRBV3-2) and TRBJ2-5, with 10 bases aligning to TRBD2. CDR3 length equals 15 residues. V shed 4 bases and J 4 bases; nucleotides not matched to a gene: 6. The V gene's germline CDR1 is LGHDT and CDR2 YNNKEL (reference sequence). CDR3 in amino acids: CASSRAGGWTETQYF. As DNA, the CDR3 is TGTGCCAGCAGCCGAGCGGGAGGGTGGACAGAGACCCAGTACTTC.

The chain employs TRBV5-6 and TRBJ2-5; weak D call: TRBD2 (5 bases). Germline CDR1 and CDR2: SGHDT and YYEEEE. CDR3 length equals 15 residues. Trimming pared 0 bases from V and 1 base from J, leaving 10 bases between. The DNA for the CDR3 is TGTGCCAGCAGCTTGGTTCCCGGGGTCCAAGAGACCCAGTACTTC. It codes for CASSLVPGVQETQYF.

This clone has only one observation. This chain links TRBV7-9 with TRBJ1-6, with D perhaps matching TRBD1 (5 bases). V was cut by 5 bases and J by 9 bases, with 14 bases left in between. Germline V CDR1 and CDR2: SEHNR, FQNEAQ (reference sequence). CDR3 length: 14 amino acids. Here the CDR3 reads CASSPLGGFSPLHF. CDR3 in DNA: TGTGCCAGCAGCCCCCTGGGGGGATTTTCACCCCTCCACTTT.

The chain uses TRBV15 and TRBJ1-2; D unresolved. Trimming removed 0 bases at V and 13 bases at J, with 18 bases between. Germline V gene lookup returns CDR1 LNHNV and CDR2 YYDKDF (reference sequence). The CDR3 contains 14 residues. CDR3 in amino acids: CATSRDATRFDGTF. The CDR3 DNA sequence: TGTGCCACCAGCAGAGATGCTACCCGGTTTGATGGCACCTTC.

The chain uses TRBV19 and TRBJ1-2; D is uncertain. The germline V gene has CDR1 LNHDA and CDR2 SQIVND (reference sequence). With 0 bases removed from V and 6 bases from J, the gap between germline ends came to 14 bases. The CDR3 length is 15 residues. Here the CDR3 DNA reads TGTGCCAGTAGTATAGAAGCACGGTCCATACATGGCTACACCTTC. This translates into CASSIEARSIHGYTF.